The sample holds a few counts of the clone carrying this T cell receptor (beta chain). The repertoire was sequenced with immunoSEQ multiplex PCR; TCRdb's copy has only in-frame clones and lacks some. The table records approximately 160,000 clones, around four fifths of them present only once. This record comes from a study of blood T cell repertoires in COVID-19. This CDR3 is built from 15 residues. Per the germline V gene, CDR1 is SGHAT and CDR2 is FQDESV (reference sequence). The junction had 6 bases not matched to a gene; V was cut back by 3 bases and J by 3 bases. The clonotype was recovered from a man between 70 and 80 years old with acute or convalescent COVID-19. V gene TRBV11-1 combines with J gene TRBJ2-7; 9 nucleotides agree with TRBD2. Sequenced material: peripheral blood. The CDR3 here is CASSLAGTSSYEQYF. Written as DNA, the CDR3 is TGTGCCAGCAGCTTGGCCGGGACTAGCAGCTACGAGCAGTACTTC.